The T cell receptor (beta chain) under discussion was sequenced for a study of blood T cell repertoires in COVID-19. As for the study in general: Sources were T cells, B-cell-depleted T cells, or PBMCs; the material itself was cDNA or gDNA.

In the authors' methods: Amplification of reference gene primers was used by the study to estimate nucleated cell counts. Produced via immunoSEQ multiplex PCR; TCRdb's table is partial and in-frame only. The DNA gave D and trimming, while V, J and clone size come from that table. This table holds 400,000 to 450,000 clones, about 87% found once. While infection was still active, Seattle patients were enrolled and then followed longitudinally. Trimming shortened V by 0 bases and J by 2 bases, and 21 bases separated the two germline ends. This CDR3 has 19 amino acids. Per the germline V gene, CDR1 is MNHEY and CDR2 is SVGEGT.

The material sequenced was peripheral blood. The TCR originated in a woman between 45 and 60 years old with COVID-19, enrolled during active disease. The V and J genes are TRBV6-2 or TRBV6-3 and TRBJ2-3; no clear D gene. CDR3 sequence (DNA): TGTGCCAGCAGTTACTCACTGCGGCCACGGTCCGGTTTCACAGATACGCAGTATTTT. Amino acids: CASSYSLRPRSGFTDTQYF.